The 14 T cell receptor beta chains below were found in one sample sequenced in a study of shared clonotypes between healthy human individuals. CD8 cells regarded as naive lacked CD45RO, were positively chosen for CCR7, and omitted terminally differentiated effector memory CD45RA+ cells. Only in-frame clones appear in the TCRdb table, and some are missing; sequencing was by immunoSEQ multiplex PCR. The table has some 1,900,000 clones, over 85% seen once; the top ten hold 0.95% to 1.5%. The sequenced sample was naive CD8+ T cells sorted from blood. All receptors come from a man between 18 and 35 years old in good health.

For this clone: This sample also contains other DNA sequences that code for the same CDR3. The chain carries TRBV28 and TRBJ2-1; TRBD2 agrees at 9 bases. In germline, CDR1 is MDHEN, CDR2 SYDVKM. The CDR3 is made up of 16 amino acids. V lost 2 bases and J lost 4; bases outside the gene matches: 6. CDR3 nucleotide sequence: TGTGCCAGCAGTTTAAGCCTAGCGGGGACTTACAATGAGCAGTTCTTC. Translation gives CASSLSLAGTYNEQFF.

The chain is built from TRBV7-2 and TRBJ2-2, with 12 positions matching TRBD2. This CDR3 is 17 amino acids long. Germline CDR1 reads SGHTA; CDR2 reads FQGNSA. Trimming cost V 2 bases and J 3 bases; bases outside gene matches: 4. CDR3: CASSLWLAGGYTGELFF. The CDR3 region has the DNA TGTGCCAGCAGCTTATGGCTAGCGGGGGGGTACACCGGGGAGCTGTTTTTT. Full variable domain (outside the CDR3, taken from reference TRBV7-2 and TRBJ2-2): GAGVSQSPSNKVTEKGKDVELRCDPISGHTALYWYRQSLGQGLEFLIYFQGNSAPDKSGLPSDRFSAERTGGSVSTLTIQRTQQEDSAVYLCASSLWLAGGYTGELFFGEGSRLTVL.

In DNA, the CDR3 is TGTGCCAGCAGACAGGGGGCCGGTGAAAAACTGTTTTTT. Translating gives CASRQGAGEKLFF. The V gene is TRBV25-1, the J gene TRBJ1-4; 9 nucleotides agree with TRBD1. The V and J ends lost 6 bases and 7 bases, in that order; junction bases with no gene match: 3. Germline CDR1 MGHDK, CDR2 SYGVNS. This CDR3 is 13 amino acids long.

A few counts support this clone. The chain recombines TRBV2 with TRBJ1-5; 8 nucleotides agree with TRBD1. This CDR3 has 13 residues. CDR1 and CDR2 (germline): SNHLY, FYNNEI. Trimming at V came to 11 bases and at J to 3 bases, leaving 6 bases not matched to a gene. The CDR3 reads CAGRTGNNQPQHF. The CDR3 DNA reads as TGTGCCGGACGGACAGGGAACAATCAGCCCCAGCATTTT.

V and J are TRBV7-6 and TRBJ1-1, with D perhaps matching TRBD1 (5 bases). The germline V and J ends were trimmed by 5 bases and 7 bases, with 14 bases remaining between them. CDR3 length: 13 residues. Germline lookup yields CDR1 SGHVS and CDR2 FNYEAQ. CDR3 protein: CASSPRRGGEAFF. Written as DNA, the CDR3 is TGTGCCAGCAGCCCACGGAGGGGTGGTGAAGCTTTCTTT.

The V and J genes are TRBV4-3 and TRBJ1-4; no definite D call. There are 16 residues in the CDR3. V gave up 0 bases and J gave up 6 bases, with 14 bases separating them. The V gene's germline CDR1 is LGHNA and CDR2 YSLEER. Written as DNA, the CDR3 is TGCGCCAGCAGCCAAGATAGCTCACCCCCGGATGAAAAACTGTTTTTT. This codes for CASSQDSSPPDEKLFF.

The chain combines TRBV5-6 with TRBJ2-1; 10 bases match TRBD2. This CDR3 is 15 amino acids long. Germline V lookup: CDR1 SGHDT, CDR2 YYEEEE. V shed 2 bases, J shed 4 bases, and the junction held 3 bases outside the gene matches. CDR3 sequence (DNA): TGTGCCAGCAGCTTAGGACTAGCGGAGTACAATGAGCAGTTCTTC. Amino acids: CASSLGLAEYNEQFF.

The chain links TRBV11-2 to TRBJ2-5; 8 bases match TRBD1. The DNA end is more similar to TRBJ2-7, so the J call may be wrong. This CDR3 spans 14 amino acids. CDR1 and CDR2 (germline): SGHAT, FQNNGV. CDR3 in DNA: TGTGCCAGCAGCCTAGGACAGGGATTCTACGAGCAGTACTTC. It codes for CASSLGQGFYEQYF.

The chain carries TRBV5-4 and TRBJ2-7, with TRBD1 as a possible D gene (5 bases). The CDR3 is 12 amino acids. The germline V and J ends were trimmed by 3 bases and 6 bases, with 10 bases remaining between them. The germline V gene encodes CDR1 SGHNT and CDR2 YYREEE (reference sequence). The CDR3 region has the DNA TGTGCCAGCAGCTGGGGAAGGGGCGAGCAGTACTTC. Translation gives CASSWGRGEQYF.

This chain connects TRBV29-1 to TRBJ2-1; D uncertain. The CDR3 length is 16 residues. Deletions cut 0 bases from V and 0 bases from J, with 12 bases between. Germline CDR1 is SQVTM and CDR2 is ANQGSEA. The CDR3 nucleotides are TGCAGCGTTGAAGATATCGGGCGGCTCTCCTACAATGAGCAGTTCTTC. Amino acid sequence: CSVEDIGRLSYNEQFF.

The chain has TRBV6-1 and TRBJ2-5; 7 bases agree with TRBD1. J was trimmed by 5 bases and V by 5 bases; bases with no gene match: 8. The germline CDR1 and CDR2 sequences are MNHNS and SASEGT. This CDR3 has 14 amino acids. Here the CDR3 DNA reads TGTGCCAGCAGTCACTACAGGGGTCAGGAGACCCAGTACTTC. Protein: CASSHYRGQETQYF.

The chain carries TRBV6-6 and TRBJ2-3; 10 bases are shared with TRBD2. V dropped 5 bases and J dropped 3; count of bases not matched to a gene: 8. The length of the CDR3 is 16 residues. Germline CDR1 MNHNY, CDR2 SVGAGI (reference sequence). The CDR3 loop reads CASSGISGGGTDTQYF. CDR3 DNA: TGTGCCAGCAGTGGGATAAGCGGGGGGGGGACAGATACGCAGTATTTT.

The V call is TRBV9, the J call TRBJ2-7, with 9 bases fitting TRBD1. The CDR3 spans 16 residues. Germline values: CDR1 SGDLS, CDR2 YYNGEE. With V trimmed by 0 bases and J by 4 bases, 8 bases remained unmatched. The CDR3 sequence is CASSVAPDRGGYEQYF. The DNA of the CDR3 is TGTGCCAGCAGCGTAGCGCCGGACAGGGGAGGGTACGAGCAGTACTTC.

This rearrangement joins TRBV5-6 to TRBJ2-7; D gene uncertain. The CDR3 runs 14 residues. CDR1 and CDR2 from the germline V gene are SGHDT and YYEEEE. V lost 5 bases and J 7 bases, leaving 19 bases between the germline ends. The CDR3 region has the DNA TGTGCCAGCAGTCTTACACCCTCCTCTGGGGAGCAGTACTTC. This translates into CASSLTPSSGEQYF.